This T cell receptor (beta chain) was sequenced in a study of blood T cell repertoires in COVID-19. The CDR3 sequence is 15 residues long. V shed 8 bases, J shed 3 bases, and the junction held 10 bases outside the gene matches. Germline V gene sequence: CDR1 MNHEY, CDR2 SMNVEV (reference sequence). Only in-frame clones appear in the TCRdb table, and some are missing; sequencing was by immunoSEQ multiplex PCR. The sample has a few hundred thousand clones, roughly 90% seen once. Sequenced input: peripheral blood. The receptor was derived from a woman aged 30 to 39 with COVID-19, enrolled during active disease. V usage is TRBV27 and J usage is TRBJ2-3; 8 positions match TRBD2. The CDR3: CASGSLADPTDTQYF. Written as DNA, the CDR3 is TGTGCCAGCGGGTCACTAGCGGACCCTACAGATACGCAGTATTTT.